A single T cell receptor (beta chain) is shown here with its context. Its antigen is unidentified. These data come from a study of T cells after yellow fever vaccination. The study's findings and limits: Repertoires obtained by FACS sorting could include abundant clonotypes that entered as contaminants from the bulk population. The study found a weaker secondary response that peaked faster, day 5 versus 15. It was a small share of clonotypes that appeared in both CD4 and CD8 compartments.

Synthesis of TCR cDNA relied on 5'RACE template switching, which attached a universal primer site and UMIs. TCRdb independently ran MiXCR on the 5' RACE reads; one entry per CDR3 protein. The sample gives 200,000 to 300,000 distinct CDR3 sequences, more than 6.5% of which show up once; around 1% is in the top ten. Per germline, CDR1 SGHTA and CDR2 FQGTGA. This CDR3 contains 14 residues. With 6 bases removed from V and 2 bases from J, the gap between germline ends came to 14 bases. Sequencing used CD4+ T cells sorted from PBMCs, obtained on the day of the yellow fever booster vaccination. The J gene is TRBJ2-7, the V gene TRBV7-3, with D perhaps being TRBD1 or TRBD2 (5 bases each). This TCR was recovered from a man aged 25 to 40 who received the YFV17D yellow fever vaccine. In nucleotides, the CDR3 is TGTGCCAGCAGTCGAGACCAGGGACCCTACGAGCAGTACTTC. Amino acid sequence: CASSRDQGPYEQYF.